These T cell receptor beta chains were read from a single sample in a study of PD-L1 blockade in urothelial cancer. This table comes from immunoSEQ multiplex PCR, and its TCRdb copy is limited to in-frame clones, with some not included. The table lists about 66,000 clones, about 88% of them singletons. Here the sequenced sample was PBMCs, taken around atezolizumab (anti-PD-L1) treatment. Receptor source: a man aged 55-75 years with urothelial cancer. The conserved cysteine and the conserved F or W are not part of the CDR3 here. The order of the fields is CDR3 protein, D gene, clone size, V gene, J gene. A D gene is named only where the DNA matches it firmly. Not all rows give a size; the values are once, few, many and, for expanded clones, a class.

CDR3 protein: ASSLVATGGVRYEQY; D gene: .; clone size: .; V gene: TRBV7-6; J gene: TRBJ2-7
CDR3 protein: ASSLGAGAYNEQF; D gene: TRBD2; clone size: once; V gene: TRBV7-8; J gene: TRBJ2-1
CDR3 protein: ASSSGSPSYNEQF; D gene: .; clone size: few; V gene: TRBV21-1; J gene: TRBJ2-1
CDR3 protein: ASSLEWTDTQY; D gene: .; clone size: .; V gene: TRBV28; J gene: TRBJ2-3
CDR3 protein: ASSQGARTTQETQY; D gene: .; clone size: once; V gene: TRBV4-1; J gene: TRBJ2-5
CDR3 protein: ASSAGGLAGPYEQY; D gene: TRBD2; clone size: .; V gene: TRBV6-1; J gene: TRBJ2-7
CDR3 protein: ASSYDRMLRVQY; D gene: .; clone size: .; V gene: TRBV6-5; J gene: TRBJ2-7
CDR3 protein: ASSGRRGGGTEAF; D gene: .; clone size: .; V gene: TRBV25-1; J gene: TRBJ1-1
CDR3 protein: ASSLTSGDTDTQY; D gene: TRBD2; clone size: .; V gene: TRBV7-3; J gene: TRBJ2-3
CDR3 protein: ASSPRVPNTQY; D gene: .; clone size: .; V gene: TRBV4-3; J gene: TRBJ2-3
CDR3 protein: ASSLAPHRPIYGYT; D gene: .; clone size: .; V gene: TRBV5-8; J gene: TRBJ1-2
CDR3 protein: ASKLLAGRGEQY; D gene: TRBD2; clone size: .; V gene: TRBV28; J gene: TRBJ2-7
CDR3 protein: SVGQVYYEQY; D gene: .; clone size: .; V gene: TRBV29-1; J gene: TRBJ2-7
CDR3 protein: ASKVADSNQPQH; D gene: .; clone size: .; V gene: TRBV2; J gene: TRBJ1-5